This TCR beta chain was profiled in a study of Ad26.COV2.S vaccination and SARS-CoV-2 variants. In the study overall: Into the muscle, Ad26.COV2.S was dosed once or twice, 56 days apart.

In regard to this clone: The antigen remains undetermined.

Treatment meaning: some 19 received Ad26.COV2.S at low or high dose, single or two shots; roughly five received placebo; per-sample allocation not given. Sample collection was performed on day 63 after the first vaccine or placebo injection. General study points: The TCR breadth and depth analyses may have understated or missed part of the total T cell responses.

CDR1 is SGHNT, CDR2 YYREEE, per germline (reference sequence). CDR3 length: 16 amino acids. The V and J ends lost 2 bases and 0 bases respectively, with 14 bases between them. Sequencing was performed with immunoSEQ multiplex PCR; in TCRdb, only in-frame clones are kept and a portion is missing. The sample lists 400,000 to 500,000 clones, roughly 89% occurring once. The V gene is TRBV5-4, the J gene TRBJ1-1; D uncertain. The material was peripheral blood, obtained in a trial of Ad26.COV2.S vaccine versus placebo. This sequence was found in a person between 18 and 65 years old who received the Ad26.COV2.S COVID-19 vaccine or a placebo. The CDR3 loop reads CASSLVAGAMNTEAFF. CDR3 DNA sequence: TGTGCCAGCAGCTTAGTGGCAGGAGCAATGAACACTGAAGCTTTCTTT. Supplemented by reference TRBV5-4 and TRBJ1-1, the full variable domain reads ETGVTQSPTHLIKTRGQQVTLRCSSQSGHNTVSWYQQALGQGPQFIFQYYREEENGRGNFPPRFSGLQFPNYSSELNVNALELDDSALYLCASSLVAGAMNTEAFFGQGTRLTVV.